This entry concerns a single TCR beta chain. Its antigen target is currently unknown. The sample holds no much larger clone one base away, and base qualities are not on file. Its CDR3 holds 16 amino acids, cysteine through phenylalanine. Just CDR3 DNA is preserved here, 48 bases in frame from base 1. The germline ends are 18 bases apart after V is trimmed by 2 bases and J by 5 bases. The germline V gene supplies CDR1 MGHDK and CDR2 SYGVNS. Libraries came from the immunoSEQ multiplex PCR assay. Sourced from immuneACCESS, this table was stored by TCRdb with only in-frame sequences that have V and J called. A share of the clones is absent; for the studies checked, an unresolved V gene accounts for under half, and the remainder has no known explanation. The sample profile shows roughly 40,000 clones; about 92% of them were found once. The top ten constitute 10% to 15% of the sample. The sample belongs to a study of T cell changes during pregnancy in multiple sclerosis (dated by TCRdb to about 2019). A note on the overall study: Changes in the T cell repertoire over the course of pregnancy were examined in this study in women with multiple sclerosis.

The sequence was collected from a female donor with multiple sclerosis, enrolled in a pregnancy study. The specimen was CD8+ T cells from peripheral blood mononuclear cells, collected in the first trimester of pregnancy. The chain couples TRBV25-1 to TRBJ1-2; 6 matching bases give a weak D call of TRBD1. The CDR3 corresponds to CASSEPEVQGWYGYTF. The nucleotides read TGTGCCAGCAGTGAACCTGAAGTACAGGGTTGGTATGGCTACACCTTC.